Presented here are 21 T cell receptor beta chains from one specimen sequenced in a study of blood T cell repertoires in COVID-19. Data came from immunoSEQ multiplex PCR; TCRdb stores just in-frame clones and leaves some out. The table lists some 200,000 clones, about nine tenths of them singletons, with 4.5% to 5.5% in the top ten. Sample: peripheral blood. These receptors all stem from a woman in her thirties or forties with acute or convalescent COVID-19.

The CDR3 DNA sequence: TGTGCCAGCCAGACACAGGGAACATACACCGGGGAGCTGTTTTTT. Its protein is CASQTQGTYTGELFF. The J gene is TRBJ2-2, the V gene TRBV6-5, with D perhaps matching TRBD1 (6 bases). The V gene's germline CDR1 is MNHEY and CDR2 SVGAGI. The CDR3 totals 15 residues. V shed 8 bases and J shed 3 bases, with 16 bases lying between them.

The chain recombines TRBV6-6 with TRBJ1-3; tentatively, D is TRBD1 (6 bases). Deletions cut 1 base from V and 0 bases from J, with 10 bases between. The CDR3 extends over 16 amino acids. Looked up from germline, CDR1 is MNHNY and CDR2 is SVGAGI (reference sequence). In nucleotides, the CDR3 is TGTGCCAGCAGTTACTGGGACACGCTCTCTGGAAACACCATATATTTT. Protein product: CASSYWDTLSGNTIYF.

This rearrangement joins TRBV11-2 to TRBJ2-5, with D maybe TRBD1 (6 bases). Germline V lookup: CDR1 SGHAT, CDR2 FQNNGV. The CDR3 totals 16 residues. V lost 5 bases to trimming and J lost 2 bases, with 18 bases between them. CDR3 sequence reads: CASSRVRGSGQETQYF. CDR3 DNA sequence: TGTGCCAGCAGCCGAGTCAGGGGATCGGGGCAAGAGACCCAGTACTTC.

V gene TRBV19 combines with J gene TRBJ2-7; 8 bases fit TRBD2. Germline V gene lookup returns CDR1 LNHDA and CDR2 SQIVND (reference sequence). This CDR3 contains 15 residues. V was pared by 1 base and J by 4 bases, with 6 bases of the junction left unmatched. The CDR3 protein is CASSIADGGAYEQYV. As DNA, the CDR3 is TGTGCCAGTAGTATAGCGGACGGGGGGGCGTACGAGCAGTACGTC.

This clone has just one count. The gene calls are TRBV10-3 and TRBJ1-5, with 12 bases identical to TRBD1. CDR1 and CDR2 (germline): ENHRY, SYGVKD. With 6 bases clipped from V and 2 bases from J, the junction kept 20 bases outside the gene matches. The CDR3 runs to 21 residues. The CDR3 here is CAISSGTGGTYGIGGNQPQHF. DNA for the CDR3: TGTGCCATCAGCTCCGGGACAGGGGGCACCTATGGGATCGGGGGCAATCAGCCCCAGCATTTT.

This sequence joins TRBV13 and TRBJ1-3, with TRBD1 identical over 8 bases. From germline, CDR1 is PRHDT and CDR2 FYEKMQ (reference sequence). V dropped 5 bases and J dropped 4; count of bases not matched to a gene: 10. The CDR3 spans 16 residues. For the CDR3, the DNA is TGTGCCAGCAGCCAAACAGGACAGGGCACCGGAAACACCATATATTTT. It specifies CASSQTGQGTGNTIYF.

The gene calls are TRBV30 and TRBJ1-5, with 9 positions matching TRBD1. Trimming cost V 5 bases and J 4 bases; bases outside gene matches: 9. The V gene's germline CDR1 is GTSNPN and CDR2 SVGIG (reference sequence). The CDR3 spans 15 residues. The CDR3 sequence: CAWAIGQGINQPQHF. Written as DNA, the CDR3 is TGTGCCTGGGCTATAGGACAGGGGATAAATCAGCCCCAGCATTTT.

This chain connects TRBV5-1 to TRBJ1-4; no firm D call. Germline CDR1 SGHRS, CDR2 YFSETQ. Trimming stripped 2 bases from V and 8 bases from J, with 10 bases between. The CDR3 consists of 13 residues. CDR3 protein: CASSLQLGEKLFF. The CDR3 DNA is TGCGCCAGCAGCTTACAGCTTGGCGAAAAACTGTTTTTT.

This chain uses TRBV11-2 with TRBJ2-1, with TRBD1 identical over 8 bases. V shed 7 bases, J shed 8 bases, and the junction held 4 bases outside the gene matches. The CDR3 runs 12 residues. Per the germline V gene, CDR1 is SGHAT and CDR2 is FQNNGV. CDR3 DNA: TGTGCCAGCAAGGACAGGGACCATGAGCAGTTCTTC. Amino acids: CASKDRDHEQFF.

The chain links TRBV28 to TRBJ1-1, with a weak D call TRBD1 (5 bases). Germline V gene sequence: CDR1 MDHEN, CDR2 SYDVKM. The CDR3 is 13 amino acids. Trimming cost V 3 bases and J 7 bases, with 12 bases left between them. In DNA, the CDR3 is TGTGCCAGCAGTTTCTCACAGGCCATTGAAGCTTTCTTT. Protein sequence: CASSFSQAIEAFF.

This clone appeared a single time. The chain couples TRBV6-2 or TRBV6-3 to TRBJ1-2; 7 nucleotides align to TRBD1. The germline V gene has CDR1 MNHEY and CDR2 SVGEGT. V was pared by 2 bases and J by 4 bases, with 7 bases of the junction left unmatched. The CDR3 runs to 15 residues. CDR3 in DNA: TGTGCCAGCAGTTACCGTGGCAGGGGGTTCTATGGCTACACCTTC. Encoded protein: CASSYRGRGFYGYTF.

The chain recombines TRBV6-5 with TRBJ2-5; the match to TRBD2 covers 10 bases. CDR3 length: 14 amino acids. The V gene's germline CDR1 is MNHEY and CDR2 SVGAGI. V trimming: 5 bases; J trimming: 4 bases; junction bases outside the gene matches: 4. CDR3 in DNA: TGTGCCAGCAGTACCGGGACTAGCGTAGAGACCCAGTACTTC. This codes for CASSTGTSVETQYF.

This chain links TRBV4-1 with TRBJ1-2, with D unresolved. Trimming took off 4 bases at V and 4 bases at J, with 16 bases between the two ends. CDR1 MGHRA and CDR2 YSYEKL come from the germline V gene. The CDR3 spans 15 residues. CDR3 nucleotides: TGCGCCAGCAGCCCTGGCAGAGGAGCCATCTATGGCTACACCTTC. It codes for CASSPGRGAIYGYTF.

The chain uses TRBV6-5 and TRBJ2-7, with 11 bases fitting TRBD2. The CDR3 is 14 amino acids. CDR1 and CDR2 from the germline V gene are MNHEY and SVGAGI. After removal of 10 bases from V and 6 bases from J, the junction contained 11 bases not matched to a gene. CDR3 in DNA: TGTGCCAACCATCTGCTAGCGGGGGGCGGCGAGCAGTACGTC. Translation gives CANHLLAGGGEQYV.

The CDR3 nucleotides read TGTGCCAGCTCACCCCAGACAGGGGGTGCCCCGGGCACTGAAGCTTTCTTT. Protein: CASSPQTGGAPGTEAFF. This chain links TRBV18 with TRBJ1-1; 9 bases agree with TRBD1. The V segment lost 3 bases and the J segment 4 bases; nucleotides outside the gene matches: 12. The CDR3 contains 17 residues. CDR1 and CDR2 from the germline V gene are KGHSH and LQKENI.

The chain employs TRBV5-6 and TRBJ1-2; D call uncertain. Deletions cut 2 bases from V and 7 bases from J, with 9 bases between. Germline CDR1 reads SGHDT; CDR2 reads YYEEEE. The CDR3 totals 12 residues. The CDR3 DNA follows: TGTGCCAGCAGCTTATATCCGAGTGGCTACACCTTC. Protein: CASSLYPSGYTF.

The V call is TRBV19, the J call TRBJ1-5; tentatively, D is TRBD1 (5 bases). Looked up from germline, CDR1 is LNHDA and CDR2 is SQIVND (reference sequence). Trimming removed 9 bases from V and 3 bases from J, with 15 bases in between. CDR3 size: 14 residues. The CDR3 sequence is CASQGSASNQPQHF. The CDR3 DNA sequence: TGTGCCAGCCAGGGCTCCGCGTCCAATCAGCCCCAGCATTTT.

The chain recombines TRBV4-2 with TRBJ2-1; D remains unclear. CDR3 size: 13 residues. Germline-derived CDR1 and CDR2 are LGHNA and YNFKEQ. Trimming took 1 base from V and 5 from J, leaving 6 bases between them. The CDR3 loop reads CASSQGRDNEQFF. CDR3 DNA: TGTGCCAGCAGCCAAGGACGGGACAATGAGCAGTTCTTC.

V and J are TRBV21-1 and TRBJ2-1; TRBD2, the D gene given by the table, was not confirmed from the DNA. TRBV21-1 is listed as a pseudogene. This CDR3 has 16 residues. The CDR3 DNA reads TGTGCCAGCAGCAAATTTACTAGCGGTACCTACAATGAGCAGTTCTTC. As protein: CASSKFTSGTYNEQFF.

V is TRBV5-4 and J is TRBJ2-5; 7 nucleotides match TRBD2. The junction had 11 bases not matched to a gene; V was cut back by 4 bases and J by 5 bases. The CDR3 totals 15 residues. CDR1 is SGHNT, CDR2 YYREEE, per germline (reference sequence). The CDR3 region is CASSGGAGREETQYF. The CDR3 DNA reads TGTGCCAGCAGCGGCGGCGCGGGGCGGGAGGAGACCCAGTACTTC. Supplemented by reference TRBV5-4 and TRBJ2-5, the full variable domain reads ETGVTQSPTHLIKTRGQQVTLRCSSQSGHNTVSWYQQALGQGPQFIFQYYREEENGRGNFPPRFSGLQFPNYSSELNVNALELDDSALYLCASSGGAGREETQYFGPGTRLLVL.

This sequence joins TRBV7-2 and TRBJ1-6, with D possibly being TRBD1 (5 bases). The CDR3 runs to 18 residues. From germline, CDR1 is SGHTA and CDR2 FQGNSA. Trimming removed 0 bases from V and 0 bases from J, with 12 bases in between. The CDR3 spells CASSLAGHPSSYNSPLHF. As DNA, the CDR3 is TGTGCCAGCAGCTTAGCAGGACACCCGAGCTCCTATAATTCACCCCTCCACTTT.